The entry below gives a single TCR beta chain sequence along with its context. The CDR3 loop spans 16 amino acids. CDR1 and CDR2 (germline): LNHDA, SQIVND (reference sequence). Trimming at V came to 5 bases and at J to 5 bases, leaving 10 bases not matched to a gene. The repertoire was sequenced with immunoSEQ multiplex PCR; TCRdb's copy has only in-frame clones and lacks some. Of hundreds of thousands of clones listed, about 85% are singletons. Indicated treatment: roughly 20 received Ad26.COV2.S at low or high dose, single or two shots; several received placebo; per-sample allocation not given. Sampling took place 63 days after the first vaccine or placebo injection. The entry originates in a study of Ad26.COV2.S vaccination and SARS-CoV-2 variants. Turning to the study itself: By the intramuscular route, Ad26.COV2.S was given once, or twice 56 days apart.

This specimen was peripheral blood, taken in a trial of Ad26.COV2.S vaccine versus placebo. This chain connects TRBV19 to TRBJ2-5, with 11 bases identical to TRBD2. This sequence was found in a person aged 18-60 years who received the Ad26.COV2.S COVID-19 vaccine or a placebo. As DNA, the CDR3 is TGTGCCAGTAGTGTTTCTAGCGGGGGGCCCGCCGAGACCCAGTACTTC. Translated, it gives CASSVSSGGPAETQYF.